The entry below gives a single T cell receptor beta chain sequence along with its context. The data were taken from a study of blood T cell repertoires in COVID-19. Study as a whole: Donors in the United States, Italy and Spain gave samples during acute or convalescent COVID-19. In each case, the material was cDNA or gDNA derived from T cells, B-cell-depleted T cells, or PBMCs.

In the study's own analysis: By means of reference gene primer amplification, nucleated cell counts were estimated. Only in-frame clones appear in the TCRdb table, and some are missing; sequencing was by immunoSEQ multiplex PCR. V, J and clone size are those of that table, while D and trimming were read from the DNA. The sample has 90,000 to 140,000 clones, about 80% seen once; the top ten hold roughly a fifth. The CDR3 is made up of 10 amino acids. Germline assignment: CDR1 DFQATT and CDR2 SNEGSKA (reference sequence). The specimen was peripheral blood. V is TRBV20-1 and J is TRBJ1-2; maybe TRBD1 (6 bases). This clonotype originated in an older woman with acute or convalescent COVID-19. The DNA for the CDR3 is TGCGCTACAGGGAACTATGGCTACACCTTC. Protein sequence: CATGNYGYTF.